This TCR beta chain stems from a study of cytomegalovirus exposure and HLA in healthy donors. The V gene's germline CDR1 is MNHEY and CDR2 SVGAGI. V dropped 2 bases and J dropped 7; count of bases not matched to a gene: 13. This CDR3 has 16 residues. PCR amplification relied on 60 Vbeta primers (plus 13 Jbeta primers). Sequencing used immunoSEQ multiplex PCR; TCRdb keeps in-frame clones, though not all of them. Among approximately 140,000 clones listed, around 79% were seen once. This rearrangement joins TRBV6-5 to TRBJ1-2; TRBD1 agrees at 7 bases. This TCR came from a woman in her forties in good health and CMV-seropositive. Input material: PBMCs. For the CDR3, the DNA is TGTGCCAGCAGTTACCTAGTGACAGGGACACTTTTTGGCTACACCTTC. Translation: CASSYLVTGTLFGYTF.